The text below deals with one T cell receptor (beta chain). Antigen: not known. It was CD45RO-negative cells, positively selected for CCR7, that made up naive CD8 cells, with terminally differentiated effector memory CD45RA+ cells excluded. Donors were healthy HIV-negative adults without recent acute infections or vaccinations. The V and J ends lost 3 bases and 3 bases respectively, with 15 bases between them. The CDR3 covers 15 residues. Germline-derived CDR1 and CDR2 are MNHEY and SMNVEV (reference sequence). This sample was taken from a study of shared clonotypes between healthy human individuals. Assay: immunoSEQ multiplex PCR; the TCRdb copy retains only in-frame clones and omits some. Of over 2,000,000 clones detected, just under 95% appear once; the ten largest clones hold around 1.8%. Notes on the study in general: Non-shared clonotypes were found to have lower generation probabilities than the clonotypes that were shared by all four of the sorted-subset donors. Specimens sampled were limited to blood, with tissue repertoires likely differing.

Sequencing used naive CD8+ T cells from PBMCs. This chain joins TRBV27 and TRBJ2-7; possibly TRBD1 for D (5 bases). The sequence derives from a young man in good health. Some clones in this sample may be carry-over from other donors' samples. The CDR3 bases are TGTGCCAGCAGTTTTAAGGGGCCTGGGGACTACGAGCAGTACTTC. This sequence encodes CASSFKGPGDYEQYF.